This entry lists 5 T cell receptor beta chains sequenced from one sample in a study of blood T cell repertoires in COVID-19. Produced via immunoSEQ multiplex PCR; TCRdb's table is partial and in-frame only. The table has approximately 180,000 clones, 70% to 90% seen once. Sequenced: peripheral blood. The origin of the receptors is a man between 60 and 75 years old with active or convalescent COVID-19.

The chain employs TRBV2 and TRBJ1-6; D might be TRBD1 (5 bases). This CDR3 region has 15 residues. Germline-derived CDR1 and CDR2 are SNHLY and FYNNEI. The V end was cut by 8 bases, the J end by 10 bases, with 21 bases between. The CDR3 nucleotides read TGTGCCAGCCGGAAAAATCTAAGGGGCAACTCACCCCTCCACTTT. Residues: CASRKNLRGNSPLHF.

V gene TRBV6-5 combines with J gene TRBJ2-3, with 8 positions matching TRBD2. With 6 bases clipped from V and 0 bases from J, the junction kept 5 bases outside the gene matches. The germline gives CDR1 MNHEY, CDR2 SVGAGI. The CDR3 is made up of 15 amino acids. Here the CDR3 DNA reads TGTGCCAGCAGACGTGGACTAGCCAGCACAGATACGCAGTATTTT. This translates into CASRRGLASTDTQYF.

In regard to this clone: Other DNA sequences within the sample encode an identical CDR3. This chain joins TRBV5-1 and TRBJ1-1; a weak D match, TRBD1 (5 bases). The CDR3 extends over 14 amino acids. V lost 1 base, J lost 0 bases, and 7 bases lay in between. Germline V gene sequence: CDR1 SGHRS, CDR2 YFSETQ. CDR3 in DNA: TGCGCCAGCAGCTTGAGGGGTATGAACACTGAAGCTTTCTTT. As protein: CASSLRGMNTEAFF.

This clone has just a few counts. The rearrangement links TRBV7-9 to TRBJ1-2; weak D call: TRBD1 (6 bases). The CDR3 spans 16 residues. Germline values: CDR1 SEHNR, CDR2 FQNEAQ (reference sequence). V was clipped by 0 bases and J by 5 bases, with 16 bases between them. CDR3 residues: CASSLALTGSNYGYTF. CDR3 sequence (DNA): TGTGCCAGCAGCTTAGCGTTGACAGGCAGCAATTATGGCTACACCTTC.

The chain couples TRBV18 to TRBJ2-3; maybe TRBD2 (6 bases). Trimming removed 1 base from V and 3 bases from J, with 11 bases in between. From germline, CDR1 is KGHSH and CDR2 LQKENI. The CDR3 is made up of 15 amino acids. CDR3 bases: TGTGCCAGCTCACCACAGGAGGGGCTAACAGATACGCAGTATTTT. Protein: CASSPQEGLTDTQYF.